This T cell receptor (beta chain) came from a study of regulatory T cells in long-lasting Graves disease. Study at large: Recently diagnosed Graves' patients had received antithyroid drugs for under 3 months. Overall study findings and caveats: It was in persistent disease that TRBV28, TRBJ1-2 and TRBJ2-5 were favored. Relative to new patients (966), persistent patients exhibited greater sharing of public clonotypes (around 2,500).

This clonotype has ten or more counts. Its antigen is as yet unknown. With iRepertoire HTBI primers and Arm-PCR of CDR3 regions, TCR beta libraries were built. TCRdb recomputed calls from the multiplex PCR reads with MiXCR, one row per CDR3 protein. This sample carries 400,000 to 500,000 distinct CDR3 sequences, about 15% of them seen once, and the ten largest clones take around 23%. Specified time point: newly diagnosed GD, antithyroid drugs for less than 3 months. The TCR library was made from RNA that had been extracted from PBMCs in TRIzol. Per germline, CDR1 SGDLS and CDR2 YYNGEE. The CDR3 contains 15 residues. V lost 1 base, J lost 6 bases, and 17 bases lay in between. These same records also appear under a second study, on T cells in Graves' hyperthyroidism and ophthalmopathy.

The source was peripheral blood mononuclear cells (PBMCs), collected at new diagnosis, from a patient treated with antithyroid drugs. The receptor's source is a woman aged 18 to 35 with Graves disease. The rearrangement joins TRBV9 to TRBJ2-7; D call uncertain. The CDR3 protein is CASSVRPEQSSEQYF. The CDR3 DNA reads TGTGCCAGCAGCGTACGGCCCGAACAGAGCTCCGAGCAGTACTTC.